This T cell receptor (beta chain) was captured in a study of blood T cell repertoires in COVID-19. The authors' processing: Estimation of nucleated cell counts relied on the amplification of reference gene primers. Sequencing was performed with immunoSEQ multiplex PCR; in TCRdb, only in-frame clones are kept and a portion is missing. The V and J calls and the clone size are those of that table, but D and trimming were determined from the DNA. The data hold about 500,000 clones, with about 91% observed a single time. Germline values: CDR1 SGHDN, CDR2 FVKESK. The CDR3 has 13 residues. The germline V and J ends were trimmed by 2 bases and 4 bases, with 6 bases remaining between them.

The chain joins TRBV14 to TRBJ1-5; D not certain. The sample was peripheral blood. This clonotype was sampled from a young man with COVID-19, enrolled during active disease. The CDR3 coding sequence is TGTGCCAGCAGCCAATACTTAAATCAGCCCCAGCATTTT. Its protein is CASSQYLNQPQHF.